These 26 T cell receptor beta chains share one sample of origin, sequenced in a study of CD8 T cells in ankylosing spondylitis (dated by TCRdb to 2017 to 2019). Library generation was performed with 5' RACE. Sequencing used an Illumina HiSeq 2500. TCRdb cleaned the public reads at Q25 with fastp, built clones with MiXCR and kept in-frame beta chains. Each CDR3 protein gets just one entry, which takes the most common genes and DNA from the rows behind it. The sample contains 150,000 to 200,000 distinct CDR3 sequences, roughly a third of them found a single time. The leading ten clones occupy 4.5% to 6% of the sample. Sequencing was performed on synovial fluid, either unsorted or a sorted T cell fraction (not recorded which). The receptors come from a male donor with ankylosing spondylitis.

The V gene is TRBV7-2, the J gene TRBJ2-7, with D perhaps assigned TRBD1 or TRBD2 (5 bases each). CDR1 and CDR2 (germline): SGHTA, FQGNSA. Trimming took 6 bases from V and 2 from J, leaving 11 bases between them. This CDR3 is built from 13 residues. For the CDR3, the DNA is TGTGCCAGCAGTACGGGACGAGCCTACGAGCAGTACTTC. Protein: CASSTGRAYEQYF.

This clonotype turned up a few times. The V call is TRBV29-1, the J call TRBJ2-3, with 9 bases identical to TRBD2. Germline values: CDR1 SQVTM, CDR2 ANQGSEA. Germline trimming cut 6 bases from V and 2 bases from J; bases unmatched to any gene: 6. This CDR3 has 14 residues. The CDR3 here is CSVAGTSYTDTQYF. The CDR3 DNA reads TGCAGCGTCGCTGGGACTAGCTACACAGATACGCAGTATTTT.

This clonotype appeared a few times. The chain employs TRBV28 and TRBJ2-6; D may be TRBD1 or TRBD2 (5 bases each). Germline V gene lookup returns CDR1 MDHEN and CDR2 SYDVKM. This CDR3 region has 16 residues. V lost 2 bases and J lost 2, with 10 bases in between. Here the CDR3 reads CASSLIEGTGANVLTF. The DNA for the CDR3 is TGTGCCAGCAGTTTAATTGAGGGGACTGGGGCCAACGTCCTGACTTTC.

This clonotype is labeled large. This chain joins TRBV12-3 or TRBV12-4 and TRBJ1-2; weak D call: TRBD1 (5 bases). This CDR3 comprises 15 residues. V lost 5 bases and J lost 4, with 17 bases in between. CDR3: CASSPSSTGSYGYTF. The CDR3 nucleotides are TGTGCCAGCAGTCCCTCCTCCACAGGTTCCTATGGCTACACCTTC.

This clonotype was seen more than once but under ten times. This sequence joins TRBV6-4 and TRBJ2-3, with 8 positions matching TRBD2. Unmatched junction bases numbered 4, after V lost 4 bases and J lost 1 base. The CDR3 is 15 residues long. The V gene's germline CDR1 is MRHNA and CDR2 SNTAGT. CDR3 sequence: CASSVGSGGTDTQYF. The CDR3 DNA follows: TGTGCCAGCAGTGTCGGTAGCGGGGGCACAGATACGCAGTATTTT.

The rearrangement uses TRBV28 and TRBJ1-4; D call uncertain. Trimming pared 3 bases from V and 11 bases from J, leaving 7 bases between. Germline CDR1 MDHEN, CDR2 SYDVKM. This CDR3 contains 11 residues. CDR3 nucleotide sequence: TGTGCCAGCAGTTTTCAGGACAAACTGTTTTTT. Translated, it gives CASSFQDKLFF.

This sequence joins TRBV12-3 or TRBV12-4 and TRBJ1-2, with a possible D match to TRBD1 (5 bases). Trimming pared 3 bases from V and 3 bases from J, leaving 11 bases between. The CDR3 has 14 amino acids. CDR3 residues: CASSFLGGDYGYTF. In DNA form, the CDR3 reads TGTGCCAGCAGTTTCCTTGGGGGGGACTATGGCTACACCTTC.

This chain links TRBV6-2 or TRBV6-3 with TRBJ1-2; D remains ambiguous. Trimming removed 7 bases at V and 0 bases at J, with 9 bases between. Germline CDR1 reads MNHEY; CDR2 reads SVGEGT. The CDR3 is made up of 13 amino acids. CDR3 loop: CASMEIPNYGYTF. The DNA of the CDR3 is TGTGCCAGCATGGAGATTCCTAACTATGGCTACACCTTC.

Points on this clonotype: A much larger clone differs from this one at a single base, so this may be a read error. V usage is TRBV5-1 and J usage is TRBJ2-5; no reliable D call. The CDR3 loop spans 12 amino acids. Germline V gene data show CDR1 as SGHRS and CDR2 as YFSETQ. V was cut by 0 bases and J by 2 bases, with 2 bases left in between. CDR3 protein: CASSLEQETQYF. DNA for the CDR3: TGCGCCAGCAGCTTGGAACAAGAGACCCAGTACTTC.

In this sample, this clonotype turned up many times. The chain carries TRBV12-3 or TRBV12-4 and TRBJ2-7; D gene uncertain. The CDR3 is 14 residues long. Deletions cut 1 base from V and 5 bases from J, with 12 bases between. The DNA for the CDR3 is TGTGCCAGCAGTTTAGGAAGGGATAGGAACGAGCAGTACTTC. Its protein is CASSLGRDRNEQYF.

V is TRBV3-1 and J is TRBJ1-2; D perhaps matches TRBD1 (5 bases). The CDR3 contains 15 residues. From germline, CDR1 is LGHDT and CDR2 YNNKEL (reference sequence). Trimming left V 2 bases short and J 3 bases short, with 13 bases between. DNA of the CDR3: TGTGCCAGCAGCCAAAGGGGCAGGGCCTACTATGGCTACACCTTC. It codes for CASSQRGRAYYGYTF.

This chain joins TRBV7-2 and TRBJ1-6; maybe TRBD1 (6 bases). The germline CDR1 and CDR2 sequences are SGHTA and FQGNSA. V dropped 5 bases and J dropped 6 bases, with 11 bases sitting between them. CDR3 size: 14 residues. The CDR3 is CASSRRDINSPLHF. The DNA of the CDR3 is TGTGCCAGCAGCAGGAGGGACATTAATTCACCCCTCCACTTT.

This clonotype was counted only a few times. J is TRBJ2-2 and V is TRBV3-1, with D unresolved. Trimming stripped 4 bases from V and 5 bases from J, with 5 bases between. The CDR3 is 12 residues long. CDR1 and CDR2 (germline): LGHDT, YNNKEL (reference sequence). The CDR3 DNA follows: TGTGCCAGCAGCCCAGGAACCGGGGAGCTGTTTTTT. Translated: CASSPGTGELFF.

This rearrangement joins TRBV4-2 to TRBJ2-2; TRBD2 matches 9 bases. The CDR3 is 18 amino acids. Losses at the gene ends were 0 bases for V and 3 bases for J; bases not matched to a gene: 8. The V gene's germline CDR1 is LGHNA and CDR2 YNFKEQ. In DNA form, the CDR3 reads TGTGCCAGCAGCCAAGATAGGCGAGTAGCGGGGGACACCGGGGAGCTGTTTTTT. This gives the protein CASSQDRRVAGDTGELFF.

This chain joins TRBV3-1 and TRBJ2-5; 8 bases agree with TRBD2. The V gene end was trimmed by 4 bases and the J gene end by 5 bases; junction bases not matched to a gene: 15. CDR3 size: 17 residues. Germline V gene data show CDR1 as LGHDT and CDR2 as YNNKEL (reference sequence). The CDR3 nucleotides read TGTGCCAGCAGCCGACGGGGGGGGGTACTAATAGCTGAGACCCAGTACTTC. Amino acids: CASSRRGGVLIAETQYF.

This rearrangement joins TRBV12-3 or TRBV12-4 to TRBJ2-2; D gene unclear. V lost 7 bases and J lost 6, with 9 bases in between. This CDR3 is 12 amino acids long. The CDR3 protein is CASILWPGELFF. For the CDR3, the DNA is TGTGCCAGCATCCTCTGGCCCGGGGAGCTGTTTTTT.

The V and J genes are TRBV6-5 and TRBJ2-1, with TRBD1 identical over 12 bases. J was trimmed by 9 bases and V by 6 bases; bases with no gene match: 12. This CDR3 contains 16 residues. CDR1 and CDR2 from the germline V gene are MNHEY and SVGAGI. In DNA form, the CDR3 reads TGTGCCAGCAGCTACACCGGGACAGGGGGCAAGATTGAGCAGTTCTTC. It yields the protein CASSYTGTGGKIEQFF.

This clonotype has ten or more counts. The rearrangement links TRBV6-1 to TRBJ1-2; D unresolved. Trimming removed 2 bases from V and 8 bases from J, with 9 bases in between. The CDR3 is made up of 12 amino acids. Germline assignment: CDR1 MNHNS and CDR2 SASEGT. The CDR3, as DNA: TGTGCCAGCAGTGAATCAGGTTCAGGCTACACCTTC. It translates to CASSESGSGYTF.

The table lists this clonotype with a count of one. The chain employs TRBV19 and TRBJ2-1, with 10 bases identical to TRBD1. From germline, CDR1 is LNHDA and CDR2 SQIVND (reference sequence). The CDR3 runs to 16 residues. Trimming cost V 4 bases and J 7 bases; bases outside gene matches: 10. The CDR3 DNA reads as TGTGCCAGTAGTAAGGTGGGGACAGGGGTAGATAATGAGCAGTTCTTC. Residues: CASSKVGTGVDNEQFF.

This rearrangement joins TRBV12-3 or TRBV12-4 to TRBJ1-3; 7 bases are a match to TRBD1. Trimming at V came to 5 bases and at J to 3 bases, leaving 4 bases not matched to a gene. This CDR3 region has 14 residues. The DNA for the CDR3 is TGTGCCAGCAGTCCGAGGACAGGTGGAAACACCATATATTTT. The encoded protein is CASSPRTGGNTIYF.

This clonotype has a count of ten or more. This chain connects TRBV10-3 to TRBJ2-1; D is unclear. The V and J ends lost 0 bases and 4 bases respectively, with 7 bases between them. The CDR3 length is 14 residues. Germline V gene sequence: CDR1 ENHRY, CDR2 SYGVKD. As DNA, the CDR3 is TGTGCCATCAGTGAGTCGAAAGAGTACAATGAGCAGTTCTTC. It is translated as CAISESKEYNEQFF.

This clonotype showed up just a few times. The chain combines TRBV20-1 with TRBJ2-1; tentative D call: TRBD2 (5 bases). Trimming took off 6 bases at V and 2 bases at J, with 17 bases between the two ends. Per germline, CDR1 DFQATT and CDR2 SNEGSKA (reference sequence). The CDR3 covers 15 residues. The CDR3 protein is CSAQGQRLAYNEQFF. CDR3 DNA: TGCAGTGCCCAAGGCCAGCGGCTGGCCTACAATGAGCAGTTCTTC.

The chain carries TRBV5-1 and TRBJ2-7, with 16 bases aligning to TRBD2. Germline V gene lookup returns CDR1 SGHRS and CDR2 YFSETQ. CDR3 length: 16 amino acids. Trimming at V came to 4 bases and at J to 2 bases, leaving 3 bases not matched to a gene. The CDR3 loop is CASSPGTSGGAYEQYF. The CDR3 nucleotides read TGCGCCAGCAGCCCCGGGACTAGCGGGGGGGCCTACGAGCAGTACTTC.

This clonotype was counted only a few times. This chain uses TRBV20-1 with TRBJ2-5; TRBD1 agrees at 9 bases. Germline CDR1 DFQATT, CDR2 SNEGSKA (reference sequence). Trimming removed 5 bases from V and 6 bases from J; junction bases left unmatched: 4. This CDR3 has 12 residues. The CDR3, as DNA: TGCAGTGCTGGGACAGGGTTCAAGACCCAGTACTTC. Its translation is CSAGTGFKTQYF.

The chain links TRBV4-1 to TRBJ1-6, with D unclear. The germline V gene has CDR1 MGHRA and CDR2 YSYEKL. Trimming took 4 bases from V and 5 from J, leaving 15 bases between them. This CDR3 has 16 residues. The CDR3 region is CASSRGGGRDNSPLHF. The CDR3, as DNA: TGCGCCAGCAGCCGCGGAGGAGGGCGGGATAATTCACCCCTCCACTTT.

This clonotype has only a few counts. The chain carries TRBV5-1 and TRBJ2-2; unclear D gene. V lost 0 bases and J 6 bases, leaving 15 bases between the germline ends. From germline, CDR1 is SGHRS and CDR2 YFSETQ. The CDR3 totals 16 residues. The DNA of the CDR3 is TGCGCCAGCAGCTTGGTATCCAGGATTGGGGCCGGGGAGCTGTTTTTT. The encoded protein is CASSLVSRIGAGELFF. Based on the CDR3 plus reference TRBV5-1 and TRBJ2-2, the full variable domain is KAGVTQTPRYLIKTRGQQVTLSCSPISGHRSVSWYQQTPGQGLQFLFEYFSETQRNKGNFPGRFSGRQFSNSRSEMNVSTLELGDSALYLCASSLVSRIGAGELFFGEGSRLTVL.